This T cell receptor beta chain originates from a study of T cell responses to AZD1222 COVID-19 vaccine (dated by TCRdb to 2020 to 2023). Study-wide context: AZD1222 recipients whose second dose came at about 4 weeks and those whose second dose came at about 12 weeks were combined into one group, since spike-specific TCR depth and breadth did not differ between the two schedules. Trial participants were enrolled into age subgroups of 18-55, 56-69 and 70-plus years, which contained approximately 150, 30 and 60 TCR-sequenced participants, respectively. A total of approximately 240 trial participants underwent TCR sequencing, of whom nearly 210 had received two doses of AZD1222 and around 25 had received two doses of the MenACWY control vaccine.

The CDR3 covers 13 residues, taking in both the cysteine and the phenylalanine. The sequence is cut down to CDR3 DNA, 39 bases in frame from base 1. CDR1 and CDR2 were assigned from the germline V gene as MNHNS and SASEGT. V sheds 1 base and J sheds 8 bases, leaving 11 bases between their ends. The label giving this sample's time point can be read as: baseline before first vaccination. The vaccinee samples were drawn from two UK trials, COV001 and COV002, one of which was a single-blind randomized controlled phase 2/3 trial testing AZD1222 (ChAdOx1 nCoV-19) in healthy adults. Trial participant PBMC samples were collected at day 0 and day 28 after the second dose for TCRbeta chain sequencing. This clone has only one observation. Its antigen is still unknown. Base qualities are not at hand, and no much larger clone is one base apart. What the authors observed across the whole study: Only five to seven AZD1222 recipients were SARS-CoV-2 seropositive at baseline, limiting conclusions about previously exposed vaccinees. Nearly half of unique spike-specific TCRs reportedly recognized epitopes outside regions mutated in the B.1.351 and B.1.1.7 variants. CD4 TCRs associated with the vaccine covered the entire spike protein, and the dominant responses were in regions 160-218 and 743-854. Participants were mostly white British and included more females than males, and it was suggested by the authors that clonal diversity may have been underestimated. After two AZD1222 doses, both the breadth and the depth of spike-specific TCRs were significantly higher than at day 0 and than in MenACWY recipients. No day 14 peak-response samples were available, so repertoires were characterized only after the peak T cell response. The 56-69-year group was small, and its depth increase did not reach significance, likely because of low power.

The CDR3 regions of human TCRbeta chains were analyzed by immunosequencing. For the original study's pipeline: TCRs in the repertoires were compared against a reference library of SARS-CoV-2-specific TCRs that had been generated with the MIRA antigen-specificity platform. Breadth was defined as the fraction of unique TCRs that were SARS-CoV-2-associated, and depth was defined as the fraction of total T cells that were SARS-CoV-2-associated. Using the MIRA data, every spike-specific TCR was mapped to the spike region that the TCR reacted to and assigned to either a CD4 or a CD8 class. Log10-transformed breadth and depth values were compared by one-way ANOVA with Sidak's multiple comparisons tests. TCRdb took over this immuneACCESS table, retaining in-frame rearrangements with V and J assigned. Such tables are incomplete; in checked studies, under half of the missing clones stem from an unresolved V gene, and the remainder is unexplained. The V and J calls and clone size were taken over from that table, and D and trimming were inferred from the DNA. This sample comprises approximately 120,000 clones, 75% to 90% of them detected only once. In total, the top ten clones hold about 6% of the sample.

This TCR derives from an adult in good health. This sequence uses TRBV6-1 and TRBJ1-2; the D gene is perhaps TRBD1, from 6 matching bases. The sample consisted of peripheral blood, taken on day 0 of AZD1222 vaccination. In nucleotide form, the sequence is TGTGCCAGCAGTGAAGGGACAGTACGGGGCTACACCTTC. Its coded protein is CASSEGTVRGYTF.